This T cell receptor (beta chain) was sequenced in a study of cytomegalovirus exposure and HLA in healthy donors. Points from the study as a whole: In a later analysis, compared with equally common non-associated chains, HLA-associated beta chains were more expanded.

The CDR3 spans 14 residues. The germline V gene encodes CDR1 SGHNT and CDR2 YYREEE (reference sequence). The V gene lost 0 bases and the J gene lost 6 bases, with 12 bases spanning the gap. With 60 Vbeta and 13 Jbeta primers, the PCR was carried out. Libraries were prepared by immunoSEQ multiplex PCR; TCRdb keeps only in-frame clonotypes and omits some of them. The data show about 130,000 clones, about 63% seen once. As to this clone: Its antigen remains unknown.

The gene calls are TRBV5-4 and TRBJ1-2; D is perhaps TRBD1 (5 bases). Sequenced input: PBMCs. The source of this sequence is a man aged 25-45 years in good health and CMV-seropositive. Here the CDR3 reads CASSLGRVLDGYTF. CDR3 coding DNA: TGTGCCAGCAGCTTGGGCAGGGTTCTAGATGGCTACACCTTC.